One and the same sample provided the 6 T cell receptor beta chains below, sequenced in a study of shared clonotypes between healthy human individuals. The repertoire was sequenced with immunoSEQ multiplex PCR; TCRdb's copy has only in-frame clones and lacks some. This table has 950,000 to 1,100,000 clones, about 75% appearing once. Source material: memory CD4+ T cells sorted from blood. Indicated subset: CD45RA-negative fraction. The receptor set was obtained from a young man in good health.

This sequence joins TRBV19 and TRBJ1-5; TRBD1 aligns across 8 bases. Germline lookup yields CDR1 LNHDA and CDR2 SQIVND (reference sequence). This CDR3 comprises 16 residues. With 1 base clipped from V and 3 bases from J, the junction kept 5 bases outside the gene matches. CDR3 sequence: CASSIGGDRNNQPQHF. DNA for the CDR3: TGTGCCAGTAGTATAGGAGGGGACAGGAACAATCAGCCCCAGCATTTT.

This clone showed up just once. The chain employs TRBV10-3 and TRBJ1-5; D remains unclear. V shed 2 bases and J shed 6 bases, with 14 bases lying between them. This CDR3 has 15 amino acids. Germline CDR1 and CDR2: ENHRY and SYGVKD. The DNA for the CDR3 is TGTGCCATCAGTGAGGACCGCTTGATAAGTCAGCCCCAGCATTTT. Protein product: CAISEDRLISQPQHF.

The DNA of the CDR3 is TGTGCCAGCAGCTTAGCGCTAGCGGGAGATCGCAATGAGCAGTTCTTC. This codes for CASSLALAGDRNEQFF. V gene TRBV7-6 combines with J gene TRBJ2-1, with 10 bases that match TRBD2. V was clipped by 0 bases and J by 6 bases; unmatched bases: 5. The CDR3 spans 16 residues. Germline loops: CDR1 SGHVS, CDR2 FNYEAQ. Full variable domain (outside the CDR3, taken from reference TRBV7-6 and TRBJ2-1): GAGVSQSPRYKVTKRGQDVALRCDPISGHVSLYWYRQALGQGPEFLTYFNYEAQQDKSGLPNDRFSAERPEGSISTLTIQRTEQRDSAMYRCASSLALAGDRNEQFFGPGTRLTVL.

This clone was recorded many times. The CDR3 region has the DNA TGTGCCTGGAGTCGCACGGGCCAGTCCTACGAGCAGTACTTC. Its translation is CAWSRTGQSYEQYF. V usage is TRBV30 and J usage is TRBJ2-7, with D hard to call. The germline V gene has CDR1 GTSNPN and CDR2 SVGIG (reference sequence). The V end lost 2 bases, the J end lost 1 base, and 12 bases lay between the germline ends. The CDR3 contains 14 residues.

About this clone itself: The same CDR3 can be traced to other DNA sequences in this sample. The CDR3 loop is CASSLRQGQETQYF. The CDR3 DNA reads TGTGCCAGCTCACTCAGACAGGGACAAGAGACCCAGTACTTC. The chain joins TRBV18 to TRBJ2-5; 7 nucleotides match TRBD1. CDR1 and CDR2 from the germline V gene are KGHSH and LQKENI. After removal of 4 bases from V and 2 bases from J, the junction contained 4 bases not matched to a gene. The CDR3 is 14 residues long.

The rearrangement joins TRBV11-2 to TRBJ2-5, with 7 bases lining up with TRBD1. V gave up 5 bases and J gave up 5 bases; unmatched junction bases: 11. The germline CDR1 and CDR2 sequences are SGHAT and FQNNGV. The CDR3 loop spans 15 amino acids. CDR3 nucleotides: TGTGCCAGCAGCCCATCCAGACAGGGCCGGGAGACCCAGTACTTC. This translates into CASSPSRQGRETQYF.